These T cell receptor beta chains were read from a single sample in a study of blood T cell repertoires in COVID-19. Assay: immunoSEQ multiplex PCR; the TCRdb copy retains only in-frame clones and omits some. The sample lists tens of thousands of clones; more than 80% were seen once. Sequencing was carried out using peripheral blood. Every receptor here comes from a man aged 60-69 years with acute or convalescent COVID-19. CDR3s include the opening cysteine and the closing phenylalanine or tryptophan. Fields, in order: D gene, clone size, J gene, V gene, CDR3 DNA, CDR3 protein. A D gene is named only where the DNA matches it firmly. Only some rows state a clone size, as once, few, many or a class for expanded clones.

TRBD1,.,TRBJ1-2,TRBV10-3,TGTGCCATCCCCCGGACAGGTTATGGCTACACCTTC,CAIPRTGYGYTF
TRBD1,.,TRBJ1-2,TRBV6-1,TGTGCCAGCAGTGACGGACAGGGGGCGCGGGGCTACACCTTC,CASSDGQGARGYTF
.,.,TRBJ1-2,TRBV28,TGTGCCAGCAGATTAACAGGGATGCCTAACTATGGCTACACCTTC,CASRLTGMPNYGYTF
.,.,TRBJ1-2,TRBV14,TGTGCCAGCAGCCAAACAGTTAACTATGGCTACACCTTC,CASSQTVNYGYTF
.,.,TRBJ1-4,TRBV9,TGTGCCAGCAGCACCTCAGACAGTGCAACTAATGAAAAACTGTTTTTT,CASSTSDSATNEKLFF
.,.,TRBJ2-7,TRBV6-5,TGTGCCAGCAGTTCGGACAGTTTTTCCTACGAGCAGTACTTC,CASSSDSFSYEQYF
.,.,TRBJ2-7,TRBV5-6,TGTGCCAGCAGCGCGATTGGAGGATACGAGCAGTACTTC,CASSAIGGYEQYF
TRBD1,.,TRBJ1-2,TRBV15,TGTGCCACCAGCAGAGATCCAGGACAGGGTTTGGGCTATGGCTACACCTTC,CATSRDPGQGLGYGYTF
TRBD1,once,TRBJ1-1,TRBV11-2,TGTGCCAGCAGCCCTACCCGGGACAGGGTCGTGGACACTGAAGCTTTCTTT,CASSPTRDRVVDTEAFF
.,.,TRBJ2-1,TRBV27,TGTGCCAGCAGTCGGAGCTCCTACAATGAGCAGTTCTTC,CASSRSSYNEQFF
TRBD1,once,TRBJ1-6,TRBV7-9,TGTGCCAGCAGCGAACCGGGACAGGGTGATTCACCCCTCCACTTT,CASSEPGQGDSPLHF
.,.,TRBJ2-2,TRBV6-5,TGTGCCAGCAAACAGGGAACCTCCGGGGAGCTGTTTTTT,CASKQGTSGELFF
.,.,TRBJ1-5,TRBV27,TGTGCCAGCAGGGAGGGTTATAGCAATCAGCCCCAGCATTTT,CASREGYSNQPQHF
TRBD2,.,TRBJ2-1,TRBV27,TGTGCCAGCAGTTTTTCTAGCGGGGGTCCTGGACAGTTCTTC,CASSFSSGGPGQFF
TRBD1,.,TRBJ1-5,TRBV7-2,TGTGCCAGCAGCCAGCAGGGGGACATGGTATCCCAGCATTTT,CASSQQGDMVSQHF
.,.,TRBJ1-2,TRBV5-1,TGCGCCAGCAGCTGGGGGACTGCCGGGGGTGGCTACACCTTC,CASSWGTAGGGYTF
.,.,TRBJ1-3,TRBV4-1,TGCGCCAGCAGCCCGACCCCCTTAATAAGGGGGAGAGAAAACACCATATATTTT,CASSPTPLIRGRENTIYF
.,.,TRBJ1-2,TRBV3-1/TRBV3-2,TGTGCCAGCAGCCAAGATGCGGGGGCGCCTCGTGGCTACACCTTC,CASSQDAGAPRGYTF
TRBD1,.,TRBJ1-4,TRBV7-6,TGTGCCAGCAGCGAGCAGGGGGAAGGGGGTGAAAAACTGTTTTTT,CASSEQGEGGEKLFF
.,.,TRBJ2-1,TRBV5-1,TGCGCCAGCACCATAGGGACACAGGAGCAGTTCTTC,CASTIGTQEQFF
.,.,TRBJ2-7,TRBV21-1,TGTGCCAGCAGCAAAAGGCGGGGAGGGGATTTAGATGTAAGGTACGAGCAGTACTTC,CASSKRRGGDLDVRYEQYF
TRBD1,once,TRBJ1-5,TRBV6-1,TGTGCCAGCAGTGAGGGGACAGGGAGGAATCAGCCCCAGCATTTT,CASSEGTGRNQPQHF
TRBD1,.,TRBJ1-3,TRBV11-2,TGTGCCAGCAGCTTACGCAGGGGGCTAACTGAATCTGGAAACACCATATATTTT,CASSLRRGLTESGNTIYF
.,.,TRBJ1-4,TRBV19,TGTGCCAGTAGTCCCGCTTACAATAATGAAAAACTGTTTTTT,CASSPAYNNEKLFF
.,.,TRBJ2-1,TRBV9,TGTGCCAGCGGGGGGAGGACTGCCGGAAATGAGCAGTTCTTC,CASGGRTAGNEQFF
.,.,TRBJ1-2,TRBV7-8,TGTGCCAGCAGCTTAAGGACAGTTAACTATGGCTACACCTTC,CASSLRTVNYGYTF
.,.,TRBJ2-2,TRBV3-1/TRBV3-2,TGTGCCAGCAGCCAAGGCTTGGCTAGCGGGGAGCTGTTTTTT,CASSQGLASGELFF
TRBD2,.,TRBJ2-2,TRBV28,TGTGCCAGCAGTTTAGGGACTAGCGACACCGGGGAGCTGTTTTTT,CASSLGTSDTGELFF
TRBD1,.,TRBJ2-2,TRBV6-4,TGTGCCAGCAGTGACCCCCCGGGACAGGGGACCGGGGAGCTGTTTTTT,CASSDPPGQGTGELFF
TRBD2,.,TRBJ2-5,TRBV6-6,TGTGCCAGCAGTTATAGGGAGGGCCTGGGGACCCAGTACTTC,CASSYREGLGTQYF
.,.,TRBJ1-5,TRBV27,TGTGCCAGCAGATTACGAACCGGTTACGATCAGCCCCAGCATTTT,CASRLRTGYDQPQHF
.,.,TRBJ2-1,TRBV29-1,TGCAGCGTTGAGCCGGGCGGGGTAGGTAATGAGCAGTTCTTC,CSVEPGGVGNEQFF
.,.,TRBJ2-1,TRBV7-2,TGTGCCAGCACCCAGGGGTATTACAATGAGCAGTTCTTC,CASTQGYYNEQFF
.,.,TRBJ2-2,TRBV18,TGTGCCAGCTCACCAATTACTGGCACCGGGGAGCTGTTTTTT,CASSPITGTGELFF
TRBD1,.,TRBJ1-2,TRBV28,TGTGCCAGCAGCGGACAACAGGGGGTTAACTATGGCTACACCTTC,CASSGQQGVNYGYTF
.,once,TRBJ2-7,TRBV19,TGTGCCAGTAGTACCCCTCTTGGGCGGAGGAACACCTACGAGCAGTACTTC,CASSTPLGRRNTYEQYF
.,.,TRBJ2-5,TRBV9,TGTGCCAGCAGCGTAGGCAACAGGGTATCCCAAGAGACCCAGTACTTC,CASSVGNRVSQETQYF
TRBD2,.,TRBJ2-1,TRBV7-9,TGTGCCAGCAGCTTAGGACTAGCGGGCACTAATGAGCAGTTCTTC,CASSLGLAGTNEQFF
.,.,TRBJ1-2,TRBV6-6,TGTGCCAGCAGACATAAGGGACTCGACTATGGCTACACCTTC,CASRHKGLDYGYTF
.,.,TRBJ1-3,TRBV18,TGTGCCAGCTCACCTTCGACAGGAACCTCTGGAAACACCATATATTTT,CASSPSTGTSGNTIYF
TRBD2,.,TRBJ2-3,TRBV15,TGTGCCACCAGCAGAGAAACTAGCGGCACAGATACGCAGTATTTT,CATSRETSGTDTQYF
.,.,TRBJ2-3,TRBV23-1,TGCGCCAGCAGTCAATCGACCCAGGGGAGTGGAGATACGCAGTATTTT,CASSQSTQGSGDTQYF
TRBD1,.,TRBJ1-5,TRBV10-2,TGCGCCAGCAGTGTGACAGGGGGAAATCAGCCCCAGCATTTT,CASSVTGGNQPQHF
.,.,TRBJ1-1,TRBV10-2,TGCGCCAGCAGACCGCGGGAATCTGAAGCTTTCTTT,CASRPRESEAFF
TRBD1,once,TRBJ1-4,TRBV28,TGTGCCAGCAGGCCGCATACCGGGACAGGAGACGAAAAACTGTTTTTT,CASRPHTGTGDEKLFF
TRBD2,.,TRBJ2-3,TRBV7-2,TGTGCCAGCAGCTTAGGGGCGGGGGGGACAGATACGCAGTATTTT,CASSLGAGGTDTQYF